What follows describes a single TCR beta chain. Its specificity is unknown. This sample is part of a study of blood T cells in healthy people across ages. Looked up from germline, CDR1 is MDHEN and CDR2 is SYDVKM. The CDR3 is made up of 14 amino acids. V was pared by 10 bases and J by 5 bases, with 20 bases between. Using a J-beta primer mix together with a sample-barcoded 5' primer, a second PCR was run for roughly 6 to 12 cycles. MiXCR, applied by TCRdb to the 5' RACE reads, yields one record per CDR3 protein. Of nearly 1 million distinct CDR3 sequences detected, roughly 47% appear once; the ten largest clones hold 20% to 25%. Broader study findings: Among T cells, TCR beta diversity per million cells dropped roughly linearly as age rose.

The rearrangement joins TRBV28 to TRBJ1-2; a possible D gene is TRBD1 (5 bases). The TCR was taken from an older woman in good health. The sequenced sample was blood. CDR3: CATGLRVGRYGYTF. CDR3 bases: TGTGCCACCGGACTCAGGGTTGGACGGTATGGCTACACCTTC.